The rows below give T cell receptor beta chains drawn from one sample of a study of cytomegalovirus exposure and HLA in healthy donors. Some clones are missing from TCRdb's copy, which holds only in-frame ones; the method was immunoSEQ multiplex PCR. The sample holds 150,000 to 250,000 clones, around 83% seen once. The source material was PBMCs. Receptors originate from a woman in her twenties or thirties in good health and CMV-seropositive. Both conserved end residues are part of each CDR3. A D gene is named only where the DNA matches it firmly. The size entry is marked missing in some rows and otherwise reads once, few, many or a size class.

CAWGRGLNTEAFF	TGTGCCTGGGGTAGAGGTCTTAACACTGAAGCTTTCTTT	TRBJ1-1	.	13	TRBV30	.
CAWNNRGQGGAFF	TGTGCCTGGAATAACAGAGGACAGGGAGGAGCTTTCTTT	TRBJ1-1	.	13	TRBV30	TRBD1
CASSSTGDYGYTF	TGTGCCAGCAGCTCCACAGGGGACTATGGCTACACCTTC	TRBJ1-2	few	13	TRBV7-9	TRBD1
CASSWTGHSEEQYF	TGTGCCAGCAGTTGGACAGGGCATTCCGAGGAGCAGTACTTC	TRBJ2-7	.	14	TRBV2	TRBD1
CASSATMASDTQYF	TGTGCCAGCAGTGCCACGATGGCCTCAGATACGCAGTATTTT	TRBJ2-3	.	14	TRBV6-1	.
CASSLEGGARDEQYF	TGTGCCAGCAGCTTAGAGGGGGGGGCGCGGGACGAGCAGTACTTC	TRBJ2-7	.	15	TRBV7-6	.
CSVAGRGRGTDTQYF	TGCAGCGTTGCCGGGCGCGGGAGGGGCACAGATACGCAGTATTTT	TRBJ2-3	.	15	TRBV29-1	TRBD2
CASSIQGETQYF	TGTGCCAGTAGTATACAGGGAGAGACCCAGTACTTC	TRBJ2-5	.	12	TRBV19	.
CANPDGSLEAFF	TGTGCCAACCCCGACGGGAGTCTTGAAGCTTTCTTT	TRBJ1-1	.	12	TRBV2	.
CASSFRTGDYEQYF	TGTGCCAGCAGCTTCAGGACAGGGGACTACGAGCAGTACTTC	TRBJ2-7	.	14	TRBV5-6	TRBD1
CASSSLAGNSRYEQYF	TGTGCCAGCAGCTCACTAGCGGGAAATAGTAGGTACGAGCAGTACTTC	TRBJ2-7	.	16	TRBV5-4	TRBD2
CASSPQGWDNEQFF	TGTGCCAGCAGCCCACAGGGTTGGGACAATGAGCAGTTCTTC	TRBJ2-1	once	14	TRBV11-1	.
CASSSYTRNEQFF	TGTGCCAGCAGCTCTTACACCAGGAATGAGCAGTTCTTC	TRBJ2-1	.	13	TRBV7-2	.
CASSPLGSGRSYEQYF	TGTGCCAGCTCACCACTTGGGTCAGGGCGGTCCTACGAGCAGTACTTC	TRBJ2-7	many	16	TRBV18	.
CASSAAAGTDTQYF	TGTGCCAGCAGCGCGGCGGCGGGGACAGATACGCAGTATTTT	TRBJ2-3	few	14	TRBV9	.
CASSQTPPGGPTGELFF	TGCGCCAGCAGCCAAACCCCTCCGGGAGGGCCCACCGGGGAGCTGTTTTTT	TRBJ2-2	.	17	TRBV4-1	TRBD2
CASRGDTYNQPQHF	TGTGCCAGCAGGGGGGACACTTACAATCAGCCCCAGCATTTT	TRBJ1-5	.	14	TRBV6-6	.
CASAPGTVYEQYF	TGTGCCAGTGCTCCCGGGACAGTCTACGAGCAGTACTTC	TRBJ2-7	.	13	TRBV19	TRBD1
CASSAGLTGTSGSNEQYF	TGCGCCAGCAGCGCAGGCTTGACCGGGACTAGCGGGAGTAACGAGCAGTACTTC	TRBJ2-7	.	18	TRBV5-1	TRBD2
CASSYGPGDNTDTQYF	TGTGCCAGCAGTTACGGACCAGGGGATAACACAGATACGCAGTATTTT	TRBJ2-3	.	16	TRBV6-5	.